This T cell receptor beta chain is drawn from a study of T cell changes during pregnancy in multiple sclerosis. Sequenced by immunoSEQ multiplex PCR; TCRdb stores in-frame clones only, minus some. The table shows some 60,000 clones, with 90% occurring only once. Trimming took 5 bases from V and 2 from J, leaving 13 bases between them. From germline, CDR1 is SGHVS and CDR2 FQNEAQ. There are 15 residues in the CDR3. The specimen was peripheral blood, collected in the third trimester of pregnancy. The clonotype comes from a female donor in good health, enrolled as a control in a pregnancy study. The chain joins TRBV7-8 to TRBJ1-5; possible D gene TRBD1, 6 bases. DNA of the CDR3: TGTGCCAGCAGCACCACTCGACAGGGCAATCAGCCCCAGCATTTT. Translating it yields CASSTTRQGNQPQHF.